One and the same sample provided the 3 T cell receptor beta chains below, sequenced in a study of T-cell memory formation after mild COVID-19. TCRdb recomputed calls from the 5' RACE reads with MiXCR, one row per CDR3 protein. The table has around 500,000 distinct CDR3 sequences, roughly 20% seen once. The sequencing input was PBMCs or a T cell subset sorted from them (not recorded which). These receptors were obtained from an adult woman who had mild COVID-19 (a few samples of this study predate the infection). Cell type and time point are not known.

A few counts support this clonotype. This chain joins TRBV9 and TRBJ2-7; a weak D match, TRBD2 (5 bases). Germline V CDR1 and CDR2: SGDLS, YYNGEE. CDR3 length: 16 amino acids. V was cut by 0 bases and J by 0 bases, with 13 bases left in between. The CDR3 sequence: CASSVGVGRGSYEQYF. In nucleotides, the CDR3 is TGTGCCAGCAGCGTAGGAGTTGGACGGGGCTCCTACGAGCAGTACTTC.

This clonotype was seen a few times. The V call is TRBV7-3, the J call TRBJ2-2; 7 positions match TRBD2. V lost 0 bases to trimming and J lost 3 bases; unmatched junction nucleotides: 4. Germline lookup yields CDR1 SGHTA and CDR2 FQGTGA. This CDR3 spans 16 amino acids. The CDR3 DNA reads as TGTGCCAGCAGCTTAACGACTAGCCTAGACACCGGGGAGCTGTTTTTT. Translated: CASSLTTSLDTGELFF.

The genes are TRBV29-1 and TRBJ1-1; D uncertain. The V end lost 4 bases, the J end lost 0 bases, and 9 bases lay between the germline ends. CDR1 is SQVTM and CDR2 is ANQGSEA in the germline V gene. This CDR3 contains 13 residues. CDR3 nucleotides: TGCAGCGTTGGAGTTCGGGTGAACACTGAAGCTTTCTTT. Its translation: CSVGVRVNTEAFF.